This T cell receptor (beta chain) stems from a study of OX40 agonist ivuxolimab in advanced cancers. Germline-derived CDR1 and CDR2 are SGHDT and YYEEEE. This CDR3 is built from 16 residues. V was clipped by 4 bases and J by 0 bases; unmatched bases: 7. TCRdb keeps only in-frame clones here, not all; method: immunoSEQ multiplex PCR. Counted here are tens of thousands of clones, 85% to 90% occurring once; the ten biggest clones make up 0.33%. This chain links TRBV5-6 with TRBJ1-5; 7 positions agree with TRBD1. This material consisted of CD4+ or CD8+ T cells sorted from blood, taken in a trial of the OX40 agonist ivuxolimab. This receptor was obtained from an adult with an advanced solid tumor such as melanoma, head and neck, liver or kidney cancer. CDR3 loop: CASSTLRQGSNQPQHF. CDR3 nucleotides: TGTGCCAGCAGCACTTTGAGACAGGGTAGCAATCAGCCCCAGCATTTT.